This TCR beta chain appears in the sequencing data of a study of OX40 agonist ivuxolimab in advanced cancers. The wider study: Patients enrolled in dose escalation were diagnosed with hepatocellular carcinoma, melanoma, renal cell or head and neck cancer.

This clone showed up just once. Its matching antigen is unknown. The CDR3 is made up of 15 amino acids. The V gene's germline CDR1 is SGHAT and CDR2 FQNNGV. The V gene lost 1 base and the J gene lost 0 bases, with 7 bases spanning the gap. Notes on the study in general: Normalized T-cell clonal expansion was also low in some nonresponders.

Sequencing used immunoSEQ multiplex PCR; TCRdb keeps in-frame clones, though not all of them. Of roughly 59,000 clones in the sample, under 90% were seen once. This sequence originates from an adult with an advanced solid tumor such as melanoma, head and neck, liver or kidney cancer. The V and J genes are TRBV11-2 and TRBJ1-3; no clear D gene. Sequenced material: CD4+ or CD8+ T cells sorted from blood, taken in a trial of the OX40 agonist ivuxolimab. The CDR3 coding sequence is TGTGCCAGCAGCTTAGTATCGGGCTCTGGAAACACCATATATTTT. Amino acids: CASSLVSGSGNTIYF.